This note documents a single TCR beta chain sequence. What it recognizes is unknown. In TCRdb, the reads were re-called with MiXCR into one record per CDR3 protein. This table holds roughly 500,000 distinct CDR3 sequences, about 15% found once. The data are from a study of T cell repertoires in cytomegalovirus infection. Study-level information: A matching HLA type, together with CMV infection, was signaled by public TCR beta signatures. The study, taken as a whole, reports: HLA-C-restricted, CMV-specific TCR beta clonotypes were dominant ex vivo. Carriage of CMV together with the relevant HLA was identifiable through cumulative public TCR beta family frequency.

Germline V gene lookup returns CDR1 SGHRS and CDR2 YFSETQ. The CDR3 has 15 residues. V was trimmed by 0 bases and J by 0 bases, leaving 10 bases between them. This clonotype was obtained from a human donor in good health (CMV status not recorded). Some clones in this sample may be carry-over from other donors' samples. V usage is TRBV5-1 and J usage is TRBJ2-7; either TRBD1 or TRBD2 may fit D (5 bases each). Sequences were obtained from CD8+ T cells from PBMCs. This chain's CDR3 is CASSLGGEISYEQYF. In nucleotides, the CDR3 is TGCGCCAGCAGCTTGGGAGGGGAAATCTCCTACGAGCAGTACTTC.